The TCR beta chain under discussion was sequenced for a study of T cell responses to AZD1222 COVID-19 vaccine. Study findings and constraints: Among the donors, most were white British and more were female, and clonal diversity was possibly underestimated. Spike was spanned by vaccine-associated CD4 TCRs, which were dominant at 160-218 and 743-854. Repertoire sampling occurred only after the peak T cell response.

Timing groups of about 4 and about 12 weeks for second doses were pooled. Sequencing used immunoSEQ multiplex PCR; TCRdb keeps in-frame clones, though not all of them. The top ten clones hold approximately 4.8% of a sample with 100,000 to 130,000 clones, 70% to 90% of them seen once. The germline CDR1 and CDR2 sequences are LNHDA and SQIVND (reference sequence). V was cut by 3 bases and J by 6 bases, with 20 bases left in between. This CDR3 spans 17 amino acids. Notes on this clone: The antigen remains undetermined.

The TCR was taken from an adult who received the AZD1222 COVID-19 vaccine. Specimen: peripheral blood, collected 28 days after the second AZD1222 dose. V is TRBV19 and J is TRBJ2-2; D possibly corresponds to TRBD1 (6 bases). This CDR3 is CASSIRTQGWLSGELFF. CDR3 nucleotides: TGTGCCAGTAGTATCCGAACACAGGGTTGGCTTTCCGGGGAGCTGTTTTTT.